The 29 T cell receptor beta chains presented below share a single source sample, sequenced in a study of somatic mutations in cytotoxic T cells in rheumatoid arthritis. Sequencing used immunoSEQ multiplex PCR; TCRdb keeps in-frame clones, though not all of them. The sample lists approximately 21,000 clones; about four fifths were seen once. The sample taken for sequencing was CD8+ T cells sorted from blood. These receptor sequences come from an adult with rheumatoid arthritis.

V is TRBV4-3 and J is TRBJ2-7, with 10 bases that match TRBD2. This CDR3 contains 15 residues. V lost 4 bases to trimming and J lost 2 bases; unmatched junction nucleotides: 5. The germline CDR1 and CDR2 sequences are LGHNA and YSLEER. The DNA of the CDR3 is TGCGCCAGCAGCCCCTCTAGCGGGGGTGCCTACGAGCAGTACTTC. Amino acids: CASSPSSGGAYEQYF.

CDR3 bases: TGTGCCAGCAGCTTACTGGCGGGAGGAAGGGCAGATACGCAGTATTTT. Its translation: CASSLLAGGRADTQYF. The chain combines TRBV7-6 with TRBJ2-3; 8 nucleotides line up with TRBD2. This CDR3 contains 16 residues. Germline V gene sequence: CDR1 SGHVS, CDR2 FNYEAQ. With 2 bases clipped from V and 4 bases from J, the junction kept 8 bases outside the gene matches.

CDR3 DNA sequence: TGTGCCAGCGGACTAGCGGGAGGCAACAATGAGCAGTTCTTC. Protein: CASGLAGGNNEQFF. This rearrangement joins TRBV4-2 to TRBJ2-1, with 14 bases matching TRBD2. Germline-derived CDR1 and CDR2 are LGHNA and YNFKEQ. The CDR3 is made up of 14 amino acids. The V and J ends lost 8 bases and 5 bases, in that order; junction bases with no gene match: 2.

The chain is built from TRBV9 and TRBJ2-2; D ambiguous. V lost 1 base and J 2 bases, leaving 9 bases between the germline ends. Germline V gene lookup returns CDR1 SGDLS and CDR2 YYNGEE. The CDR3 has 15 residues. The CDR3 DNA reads TGTGCCAGCAGCGTATTAGGGTCAAACACCGGGGAGCTGTTTTTT. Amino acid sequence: CASSVLGSNTGELFF.

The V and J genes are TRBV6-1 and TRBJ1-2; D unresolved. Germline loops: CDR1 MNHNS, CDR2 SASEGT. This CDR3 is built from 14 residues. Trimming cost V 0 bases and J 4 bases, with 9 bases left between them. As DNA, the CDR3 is TGTGCCAGCAGTGAAGCGGACTTGGGCTATGGCTACACCTTC. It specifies CASSEADLGYGYTF.

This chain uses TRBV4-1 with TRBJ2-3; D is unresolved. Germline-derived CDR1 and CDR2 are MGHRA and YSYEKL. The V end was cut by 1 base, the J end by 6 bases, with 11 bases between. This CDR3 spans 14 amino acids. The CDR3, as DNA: TGCGCCAGCAGCCAAGGCCCTTCCACGGATACGCAGTATTTT. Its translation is CASSQGPSTDTQYF.

The CDR3, as DNA: TGTGCCAGCAGCTACCAGGGGTCCGGGGAGCTGTTTTTT. It codes for CASSYQGSGELFF. The chain carries TRBV6-4 and TRBJ2-2, with a possible D match to TRBD1 (6 bases). V lost 6 bases and J 6 bases, leaving 11 bases between the germline ends. This CDR3 has 13 residues. Germline V CDR1 and CDR2: MRHNA, SNTAGT.

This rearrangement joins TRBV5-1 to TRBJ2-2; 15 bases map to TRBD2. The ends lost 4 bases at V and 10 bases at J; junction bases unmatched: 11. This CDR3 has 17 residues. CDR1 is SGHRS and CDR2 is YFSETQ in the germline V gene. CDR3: CASSRTSGREAPEELFF. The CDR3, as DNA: TGCGCCAGCAGCAGGACTAGCGGGAGGGAAGCACCGGAGGAGCTGTTTTTT.

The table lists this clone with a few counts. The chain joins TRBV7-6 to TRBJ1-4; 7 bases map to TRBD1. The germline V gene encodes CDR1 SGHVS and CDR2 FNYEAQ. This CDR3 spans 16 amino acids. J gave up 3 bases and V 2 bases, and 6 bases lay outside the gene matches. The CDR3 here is CASSLRQGLANEKLFF. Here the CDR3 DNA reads TGTGCCAGCAGCTTAAGACAGGGCCTTGCTAATGAAAAACTGTTTTTT.

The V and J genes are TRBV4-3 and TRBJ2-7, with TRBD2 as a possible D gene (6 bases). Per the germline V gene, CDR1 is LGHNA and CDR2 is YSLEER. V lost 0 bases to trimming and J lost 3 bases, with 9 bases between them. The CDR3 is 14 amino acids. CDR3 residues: CASSQDPGDYEQYF. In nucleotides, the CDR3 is TGCGCCAGCAGCCAAGACCCGGGGGACTACGAGCAGTACTTC.

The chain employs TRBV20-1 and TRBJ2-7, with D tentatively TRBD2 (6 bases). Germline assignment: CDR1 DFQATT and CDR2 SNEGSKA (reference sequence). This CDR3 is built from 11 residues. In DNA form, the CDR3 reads TGCAGCGGAGGGCCTTCGGACGAGCAGTACTTC. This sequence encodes CSGGPSDEQYF.

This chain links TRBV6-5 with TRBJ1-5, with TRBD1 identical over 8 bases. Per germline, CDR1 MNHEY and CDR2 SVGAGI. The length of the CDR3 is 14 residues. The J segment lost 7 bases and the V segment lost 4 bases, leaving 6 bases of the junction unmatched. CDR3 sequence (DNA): TGTGCCAGCAGTTCTGGACAGGGCTTACAGCCCCAGCATTTT. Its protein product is CASSSGQGLQPQHF.

The CDR3 is CASSEFTTSSYNEQFF. The CDR3 DNA follows: TGCGCCAGCAGTGAGTTTACTACCTCCTCCTACAATGAGCAGTTCTTC. The chain carries TRBV10-1 and TRBJ2-1, with no clear D. V was cut by 1 base and J by 0 bases, with 10 bases left in between. Looked up from germline, CDR1 is WNHNN and CDR2 is SYGVQD (reference sequence). CDR3 length: 16 amino acids.

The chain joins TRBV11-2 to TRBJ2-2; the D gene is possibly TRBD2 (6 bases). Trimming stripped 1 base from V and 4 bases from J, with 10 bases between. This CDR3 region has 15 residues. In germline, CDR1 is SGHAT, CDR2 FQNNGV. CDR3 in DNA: TGTGCCAGCAGCTTAGGACTAGGGAGCACCGGGGAGCTGTTTTTT. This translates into CASSLGLGSTGELFF.

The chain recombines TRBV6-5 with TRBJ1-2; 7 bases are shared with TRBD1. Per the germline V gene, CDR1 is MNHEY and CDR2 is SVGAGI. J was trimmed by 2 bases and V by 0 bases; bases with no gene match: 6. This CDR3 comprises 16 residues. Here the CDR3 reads CASSYSQGGINYGYTF. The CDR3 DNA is TGTGCCAGCAGTTACTCCCAGGGGGGAATCAACTATGGCTACACCTTC.

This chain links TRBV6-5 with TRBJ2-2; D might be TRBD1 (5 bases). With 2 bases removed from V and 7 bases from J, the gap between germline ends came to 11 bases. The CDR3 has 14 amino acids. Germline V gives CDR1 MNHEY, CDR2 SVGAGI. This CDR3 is CASSYEGVHGELFF. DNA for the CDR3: TGTGCCAGCAGTTACGAAGGGGTCCACGGGGAGCTGTTTTTT.

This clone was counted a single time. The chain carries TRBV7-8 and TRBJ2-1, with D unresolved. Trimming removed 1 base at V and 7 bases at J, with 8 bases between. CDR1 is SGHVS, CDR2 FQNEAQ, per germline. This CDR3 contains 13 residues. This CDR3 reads CASSLGTENEQFF. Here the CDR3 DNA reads TGTGCCAGCAGCTTAGGGACGGAAAATGAGCAGTTCTTC.

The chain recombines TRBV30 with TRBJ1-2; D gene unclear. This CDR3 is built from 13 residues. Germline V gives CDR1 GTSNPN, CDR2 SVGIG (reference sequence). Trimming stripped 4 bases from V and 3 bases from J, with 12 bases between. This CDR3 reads CAWKPGDYYGYTF. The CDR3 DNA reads TGTGCCTGGAAGCCCGGCGACTACTATGGCTACACCTTC.

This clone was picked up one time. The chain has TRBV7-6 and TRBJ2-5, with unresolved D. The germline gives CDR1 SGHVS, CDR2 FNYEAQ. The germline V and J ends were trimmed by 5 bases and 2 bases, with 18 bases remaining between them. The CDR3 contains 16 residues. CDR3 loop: CASSPGRTPTQETQYF. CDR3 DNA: TGTGCCAGCAGCCCCGGACGCACCCCCACACAAGAGACCCAGTACTTC.

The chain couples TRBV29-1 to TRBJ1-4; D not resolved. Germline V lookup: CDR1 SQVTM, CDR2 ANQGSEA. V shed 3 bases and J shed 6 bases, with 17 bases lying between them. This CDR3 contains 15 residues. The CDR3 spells CSVDGLSGGDEKLFF. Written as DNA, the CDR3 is TGCAGCGTTGACGGGCTCTCGGGCGGCGATGAAAAACTGTTTTTT.

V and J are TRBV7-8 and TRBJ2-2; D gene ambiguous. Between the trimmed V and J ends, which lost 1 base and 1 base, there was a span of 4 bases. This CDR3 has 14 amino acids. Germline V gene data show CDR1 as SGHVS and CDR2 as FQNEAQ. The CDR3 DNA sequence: TGTGCCAGCAGCTTAGGCCTGAACACCGGGGAGCTGTTTTTT. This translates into CASSLGLNTGELFF.

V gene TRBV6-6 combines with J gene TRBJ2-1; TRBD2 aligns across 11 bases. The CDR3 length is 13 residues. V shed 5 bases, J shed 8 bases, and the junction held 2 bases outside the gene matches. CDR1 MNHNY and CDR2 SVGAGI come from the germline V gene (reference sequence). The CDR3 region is CASSPSGGHEQFF. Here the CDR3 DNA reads TGTGCCAGCAGTCCTAGCGGGGGGCATGAGCAGTTCTTC.

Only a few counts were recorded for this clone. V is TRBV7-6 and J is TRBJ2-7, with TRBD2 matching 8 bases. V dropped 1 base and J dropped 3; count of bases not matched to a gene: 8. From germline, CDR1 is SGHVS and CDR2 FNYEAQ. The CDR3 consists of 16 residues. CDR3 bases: TGTGCCAGCAGCTTAGGAGAAAGCGGGAGTGGCTACGAGCAGTACTTC. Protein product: CASSLGESGSGYEQYF.

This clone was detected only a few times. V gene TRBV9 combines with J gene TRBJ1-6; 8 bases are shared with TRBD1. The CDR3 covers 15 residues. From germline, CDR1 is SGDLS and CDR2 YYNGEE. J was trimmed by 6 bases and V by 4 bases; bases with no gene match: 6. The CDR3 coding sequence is TGTGCCAGCAGCCTAGACAGGGGCGGTAATTCACCCCTCCACTTT. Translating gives CASSLDRGGNSPLHF.

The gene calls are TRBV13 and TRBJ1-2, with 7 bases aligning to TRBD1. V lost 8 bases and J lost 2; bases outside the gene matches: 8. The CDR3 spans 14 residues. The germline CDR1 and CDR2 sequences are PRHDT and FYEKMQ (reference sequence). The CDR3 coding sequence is TGTGCCAGCGCGTCGTCGACAGGGAACTATGGCTACACCTTC. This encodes CASASSTGNYGYTF.

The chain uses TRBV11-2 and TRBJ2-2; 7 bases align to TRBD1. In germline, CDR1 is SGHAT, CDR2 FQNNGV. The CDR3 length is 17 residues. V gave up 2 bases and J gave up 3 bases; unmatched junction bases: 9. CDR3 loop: CASSLSRQGGDTGELFF. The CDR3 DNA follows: TGTGCCAGCAGCTTAAGTCGACAGGGTGGAGACACCGGGGAGCTGTTTTTT. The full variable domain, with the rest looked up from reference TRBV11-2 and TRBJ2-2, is EAGVAQSPRYKIIEKRQSVAFWCNPISGHATLYWYQQILGQGPKLLIQFQNNGVVDDSQLPKDRFSAERLKGVDSTLKIQPAKLEDSAVYLCASSLSRQGGDTGELFFGEGSRLTVL.

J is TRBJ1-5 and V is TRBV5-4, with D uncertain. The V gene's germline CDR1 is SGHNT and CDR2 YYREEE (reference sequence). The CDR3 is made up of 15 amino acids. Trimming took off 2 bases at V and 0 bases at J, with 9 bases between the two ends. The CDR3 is CASSLDMNSNQPQHF. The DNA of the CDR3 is TGTGCCAGCAGCTTAGACATGAATAGCAATCAGCCCCAGCATTTT.

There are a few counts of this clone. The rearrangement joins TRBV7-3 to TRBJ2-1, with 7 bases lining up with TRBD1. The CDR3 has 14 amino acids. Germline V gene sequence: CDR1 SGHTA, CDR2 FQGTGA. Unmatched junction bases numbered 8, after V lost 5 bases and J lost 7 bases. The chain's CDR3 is CASSNNPGGNEQFF. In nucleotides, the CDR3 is TGTGCCAGCAGCAACAACCCAGGGGGAAATGAGCAGTTCTTC.

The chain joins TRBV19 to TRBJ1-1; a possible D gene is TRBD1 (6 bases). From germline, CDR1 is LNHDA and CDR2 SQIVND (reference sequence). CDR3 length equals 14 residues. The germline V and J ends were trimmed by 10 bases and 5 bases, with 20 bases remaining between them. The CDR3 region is CATRLGGGVTEAFF. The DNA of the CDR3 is TGTGCCACTAGATTGGGAGGGGGGGTGACTGAAGCTTTCTTT.